The T cell receptor beta chain described here comes from a study of CD8 T cells in Susac syndrome. CD8+ and CD4+ T cells from blood underwent TCR beta sequencing, which was carried out in a high-throughput format. RNA, at about 0.5 to 1 ug, was reverse transcribed with random hexamers. It was immunoSEQ multiplex PCR that amplified TCR beta CDR3 across 54 Vbeta and 13 Jbeta. Each CDR3 protein gets one entry after TCRdb re-called the immunoSEQ multiplex PCR reads with MiXCR. The sample consists of approximately 300,000 distinct CDR3 sequences, almost 85% of them appearing once. The clonotype originates from a human donor with multiple sclerosis. Material: CD8+ T cells from PBMCs.

CDR3 bases: TGTGCCAGCAGCTTCGGAGCGGGAGGGGGGTACAATGAGCAGTTCTTC. Protein product: CASSFGAGGGYNEQFF. This rearrangement joins TRBV5-6 to TRBJ2-1; 10 nucleotides line up with TRBD2. The CDR3 contains 16 residues. Unmatched junction bases numbered 6, after V lost 2 bases and J lost 4 bases. Germline V gives CDR1 SGHDT, CDR2 YYEEEE.